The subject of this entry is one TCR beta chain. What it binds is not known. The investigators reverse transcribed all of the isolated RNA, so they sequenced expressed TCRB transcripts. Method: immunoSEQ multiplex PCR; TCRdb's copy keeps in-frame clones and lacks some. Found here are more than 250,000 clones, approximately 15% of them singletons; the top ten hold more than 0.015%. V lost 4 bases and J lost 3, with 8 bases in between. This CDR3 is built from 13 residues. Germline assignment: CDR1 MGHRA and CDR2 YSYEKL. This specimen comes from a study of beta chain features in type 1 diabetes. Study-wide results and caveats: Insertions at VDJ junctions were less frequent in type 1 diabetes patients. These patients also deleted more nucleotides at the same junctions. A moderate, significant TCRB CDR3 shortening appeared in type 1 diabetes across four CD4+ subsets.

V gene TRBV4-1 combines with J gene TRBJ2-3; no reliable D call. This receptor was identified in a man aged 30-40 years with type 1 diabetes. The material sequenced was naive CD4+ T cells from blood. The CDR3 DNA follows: TGCGCCAGCAGCCCTTCCCCTACAGATACGCAGTATTTT. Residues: CASSPSPTDTQYF.